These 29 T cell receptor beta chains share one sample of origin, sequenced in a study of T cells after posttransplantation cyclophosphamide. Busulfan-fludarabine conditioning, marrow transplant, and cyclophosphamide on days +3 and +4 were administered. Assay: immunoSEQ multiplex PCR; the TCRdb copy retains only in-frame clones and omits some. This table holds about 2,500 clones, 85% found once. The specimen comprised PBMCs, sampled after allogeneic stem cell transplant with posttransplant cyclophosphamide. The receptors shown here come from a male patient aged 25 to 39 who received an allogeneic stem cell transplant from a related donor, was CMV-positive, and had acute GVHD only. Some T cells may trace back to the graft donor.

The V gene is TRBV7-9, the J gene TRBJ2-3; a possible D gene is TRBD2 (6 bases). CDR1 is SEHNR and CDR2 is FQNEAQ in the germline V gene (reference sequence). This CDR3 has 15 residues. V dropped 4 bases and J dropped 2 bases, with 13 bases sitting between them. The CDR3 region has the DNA TGTGCCAGCAGCTCGTCCCGGGGGATCACAGATACGCAGTATTTT. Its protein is CASSSSRGITDTQYF.

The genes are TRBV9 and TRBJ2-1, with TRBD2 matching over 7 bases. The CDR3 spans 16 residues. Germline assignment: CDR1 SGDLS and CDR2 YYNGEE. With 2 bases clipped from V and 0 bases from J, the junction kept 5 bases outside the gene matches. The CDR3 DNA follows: TGTGCCAGCAGCGTCTCGGGGGGTCGCTCCTACAATGAGCAGTTCTTC. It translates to CASSVSGGRSYNEQFF.

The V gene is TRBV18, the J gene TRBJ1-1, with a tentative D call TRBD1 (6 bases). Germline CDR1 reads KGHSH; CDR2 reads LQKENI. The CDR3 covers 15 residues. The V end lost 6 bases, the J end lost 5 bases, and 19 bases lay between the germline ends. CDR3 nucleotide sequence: TGTGCCAGCTCCCCTCTACAGGGCCCGGGGACTGAAGCTTTCTTT. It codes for CASSPLQGPGTEAFF.

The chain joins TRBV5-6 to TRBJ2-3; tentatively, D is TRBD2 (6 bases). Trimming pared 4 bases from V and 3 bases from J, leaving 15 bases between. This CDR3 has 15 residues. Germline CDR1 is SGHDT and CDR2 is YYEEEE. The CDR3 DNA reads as TGTGCCAGCAGCCCTATGGGGGGAGGTACAGATACGCAGTATTTT. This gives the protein CASSPMGGGTDTQYF. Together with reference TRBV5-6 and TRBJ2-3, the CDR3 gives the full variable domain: DAGVTQSPTHLIKTRGQQVTLRCSPKSGHDTVSWYQQALGQGPQFIFQYYEEEERQRGNFPDRFSGHQFPNYSSELNVNALLLGDSALYLCASSPMGGGTDTQYFGPGTRLTVL.

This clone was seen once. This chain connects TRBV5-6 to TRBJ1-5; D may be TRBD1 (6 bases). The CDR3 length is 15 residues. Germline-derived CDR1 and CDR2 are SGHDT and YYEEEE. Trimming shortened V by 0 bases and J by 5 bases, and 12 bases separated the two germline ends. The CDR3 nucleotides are TGTGCCAGCAGCTTGGCCGGCAGGGGAGATCAGCCCCAGCATTTT. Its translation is CASSLAGRGDQPQHF.

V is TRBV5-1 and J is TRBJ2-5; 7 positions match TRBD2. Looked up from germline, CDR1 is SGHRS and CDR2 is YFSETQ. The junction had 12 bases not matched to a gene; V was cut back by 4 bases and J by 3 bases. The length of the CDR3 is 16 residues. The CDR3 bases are TGCGCCAGCAGCAGACAACAGCGGGGAGGGGAAGAGACCCAGTACTTC. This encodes CASSRQQRGGEETQYF.

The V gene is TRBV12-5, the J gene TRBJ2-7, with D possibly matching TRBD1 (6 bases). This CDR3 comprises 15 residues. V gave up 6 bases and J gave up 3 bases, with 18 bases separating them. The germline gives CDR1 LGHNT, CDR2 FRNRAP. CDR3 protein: CASGLTQGQVYEQYF. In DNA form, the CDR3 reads TGTGCTAGTGGCCTGACCCAGGGGCAAGTCTACGAGCAGTACTTC.

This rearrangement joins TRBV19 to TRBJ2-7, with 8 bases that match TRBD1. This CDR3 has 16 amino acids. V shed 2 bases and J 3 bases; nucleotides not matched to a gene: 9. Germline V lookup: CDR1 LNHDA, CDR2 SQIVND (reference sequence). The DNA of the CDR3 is TGTGCCAGTAGTATACCCCCGGACAGGGCGGACTACGAGCAGTACTTC. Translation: CASSIPPDRADYEQYF.

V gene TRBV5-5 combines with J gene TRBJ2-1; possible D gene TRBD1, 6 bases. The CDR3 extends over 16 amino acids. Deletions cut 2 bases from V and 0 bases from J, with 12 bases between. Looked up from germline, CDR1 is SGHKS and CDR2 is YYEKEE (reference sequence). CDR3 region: CASSFLGGFSYNEQFF. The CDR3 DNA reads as TGTGCCAGCAGCTTCCTAGGGGGTTTCTCCTACAATGAGCAGTTCTTC.

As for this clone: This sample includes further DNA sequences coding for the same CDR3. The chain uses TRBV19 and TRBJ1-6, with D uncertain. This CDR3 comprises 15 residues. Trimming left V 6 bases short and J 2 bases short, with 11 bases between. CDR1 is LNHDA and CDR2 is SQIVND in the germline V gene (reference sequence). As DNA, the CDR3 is TGTGCCAGTAGAACAGATGATACCTATAATTCACCCCTCCACTTT. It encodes CASRTDDTYNSPLHF.

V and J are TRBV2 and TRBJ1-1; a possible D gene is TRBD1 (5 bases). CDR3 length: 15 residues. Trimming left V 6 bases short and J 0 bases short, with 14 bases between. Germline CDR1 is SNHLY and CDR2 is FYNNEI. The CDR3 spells CASSQGVRMNTEAFF. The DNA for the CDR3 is TGTGCCAGCAGCCAAGGGGTACGCATGAACACTGAAGCTTTCTTT. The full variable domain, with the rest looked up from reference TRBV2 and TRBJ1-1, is EPEVTQTPSHQVTQMGQEVILRCVPISNHLYFYWYRQILGQKVEFLVSFYNNEISEKSEIFDDQFSVERPDGSNFTLKIRSTKLEDSAMYFCASSQGVRMNTEAFFGQGTRLTVV.

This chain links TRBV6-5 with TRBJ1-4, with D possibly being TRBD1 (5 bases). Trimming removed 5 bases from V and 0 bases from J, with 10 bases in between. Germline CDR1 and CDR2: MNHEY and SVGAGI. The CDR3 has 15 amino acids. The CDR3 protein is CASSLAGATNEKLFF. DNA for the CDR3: TGTGCCAGCAGTCTAGCGGGGGCAACTAATGAAAAACTGTTTTTT.

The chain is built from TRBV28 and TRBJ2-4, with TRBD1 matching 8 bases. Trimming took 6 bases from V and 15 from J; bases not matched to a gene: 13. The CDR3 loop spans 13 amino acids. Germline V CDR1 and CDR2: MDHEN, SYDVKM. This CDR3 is CASRARGPSLRYF. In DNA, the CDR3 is TGTGCCAGCAGGGCCAGGGGGCCTTCCCTTCGGTACTTC.

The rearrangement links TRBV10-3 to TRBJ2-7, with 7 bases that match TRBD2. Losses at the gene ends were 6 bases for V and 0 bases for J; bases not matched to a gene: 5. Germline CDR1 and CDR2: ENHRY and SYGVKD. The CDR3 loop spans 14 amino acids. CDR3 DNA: TGTGCCATCAGAACCGGGGGGACCTCCTACGAGCAGTACTTC. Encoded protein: CAIRTGGTSYEQYF.

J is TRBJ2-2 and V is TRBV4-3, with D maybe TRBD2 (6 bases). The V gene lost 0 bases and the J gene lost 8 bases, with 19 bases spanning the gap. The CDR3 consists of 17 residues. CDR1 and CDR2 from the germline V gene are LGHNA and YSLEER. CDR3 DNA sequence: TGCGCCAGCAGCCAAGACTTTCTTACTGCGGGGCGGGGGGAGCTGTTTTTT. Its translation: CASSQDFLTAGRGELFF.

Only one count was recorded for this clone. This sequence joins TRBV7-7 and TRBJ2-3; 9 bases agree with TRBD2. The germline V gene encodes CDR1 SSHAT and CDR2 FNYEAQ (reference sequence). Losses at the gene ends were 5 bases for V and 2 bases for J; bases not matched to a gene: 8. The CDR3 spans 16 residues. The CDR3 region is CASSPEPSGVTDTQYF. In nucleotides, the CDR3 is TGTGCCAGCAGCCCTGAGCCTAGCGGGGTCACAGATACGCAGTATTTT.

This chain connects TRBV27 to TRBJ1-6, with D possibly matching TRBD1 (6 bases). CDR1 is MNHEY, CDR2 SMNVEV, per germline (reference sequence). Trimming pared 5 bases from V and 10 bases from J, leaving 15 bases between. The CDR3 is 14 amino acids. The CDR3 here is CASSLSGVHSPLHF. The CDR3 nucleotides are TGTGCCAGCAGTCTCTCAGGGGTCCACTCACCCCTCCACTTT.

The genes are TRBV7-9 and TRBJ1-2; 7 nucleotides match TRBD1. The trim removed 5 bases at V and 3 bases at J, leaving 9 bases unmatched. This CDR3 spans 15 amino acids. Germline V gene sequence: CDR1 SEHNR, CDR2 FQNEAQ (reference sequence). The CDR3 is CASSQGESYYYGYTF. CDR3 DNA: TGTGCCAGCAGCCAGGGGGAGAGTTACTACTATGGCTACACCTTC. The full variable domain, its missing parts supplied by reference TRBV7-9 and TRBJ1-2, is DTGVSQNPRHKITKRGQNVTFRCDPISEHNRLYWYRQTLGQGPEFLTYFQNEAQLEKSRLLSDRFSAERPKGSFSTLEIQRTEQGDSAMYLCASSQGESYYYGYTFGSGTRLTVV.

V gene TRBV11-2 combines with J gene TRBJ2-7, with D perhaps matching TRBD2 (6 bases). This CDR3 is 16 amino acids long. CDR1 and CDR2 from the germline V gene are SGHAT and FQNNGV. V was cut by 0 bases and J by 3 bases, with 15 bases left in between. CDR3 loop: CASSLDGGTSLYEQYF. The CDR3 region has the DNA TGTGCCAGCAGCTTAGATGGCGGGACTTCTCTCTACGAGCAGTACTTC.

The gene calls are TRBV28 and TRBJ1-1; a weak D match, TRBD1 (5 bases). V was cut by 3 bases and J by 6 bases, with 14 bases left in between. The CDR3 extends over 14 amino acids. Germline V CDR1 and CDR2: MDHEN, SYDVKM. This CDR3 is CASSFARGYAEAFF. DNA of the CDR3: TGTGCCAGCAGTTTCGCCCGGGGGTACGCTGAAGCTTTCTTT.

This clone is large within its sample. The CDR3 nucleotides read TGTGCCTGGAGTGACTTTCAGGGCCCTAGATCTGGAAACACCATATATTTT. This gives the protein CAWSDFQGPRSGNTIYF. The rearrangement links TRBV30 to TRBJ1-3, with D tentatively TRBD1 (5 bases). Germline V CDR1 and CDR2: GTSNPN, SVGIG (reference sequence). This CDR3 has 17 residues. The V and J ends lost 1 base and 1 base respectively, with 17 bases between them.

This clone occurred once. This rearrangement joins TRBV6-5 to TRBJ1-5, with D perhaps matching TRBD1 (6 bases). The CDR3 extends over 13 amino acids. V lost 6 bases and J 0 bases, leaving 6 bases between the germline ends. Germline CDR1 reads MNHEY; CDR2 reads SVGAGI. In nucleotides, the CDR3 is TGTGCCAGCAGACAGGGTAGCAATCAGCCCCAGCATTTT. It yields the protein CASRQGSNQPQHF.

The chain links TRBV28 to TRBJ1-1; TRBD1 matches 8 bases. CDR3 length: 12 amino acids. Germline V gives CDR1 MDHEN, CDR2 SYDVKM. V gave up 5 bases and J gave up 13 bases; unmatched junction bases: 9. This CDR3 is CASSRQDREVFF. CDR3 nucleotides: TGTGCCAGCAGTCGACAGGACAGGGAGGTTTTCTTT.

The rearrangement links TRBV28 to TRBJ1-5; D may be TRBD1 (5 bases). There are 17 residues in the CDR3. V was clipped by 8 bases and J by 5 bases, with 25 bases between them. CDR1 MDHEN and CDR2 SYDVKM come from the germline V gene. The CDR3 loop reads CASPPSGEGEQHQPQHF. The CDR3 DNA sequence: TGTGCCAGCCCGCCTTCGGGGGAAGGGGAGCAGCATCAGCCCCAGCATTTT.

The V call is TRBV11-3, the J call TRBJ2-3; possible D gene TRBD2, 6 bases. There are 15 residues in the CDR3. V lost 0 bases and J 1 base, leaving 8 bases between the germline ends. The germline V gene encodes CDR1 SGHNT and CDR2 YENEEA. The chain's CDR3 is CASSLERGRTDTQYF. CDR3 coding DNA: TGTGCCAGCAGCTTAGAGCGGGGACGCACAGATACGCAGTATTTT.

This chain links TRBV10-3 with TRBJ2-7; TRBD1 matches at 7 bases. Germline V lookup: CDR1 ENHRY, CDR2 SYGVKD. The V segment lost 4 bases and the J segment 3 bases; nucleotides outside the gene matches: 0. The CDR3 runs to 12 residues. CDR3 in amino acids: CAISGDSYEQYF. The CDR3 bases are TGTGCCATCAGTGGGGACAGCTACGAGCAGTACTTC.

This CDR3 is CASSQAGTGGFRGYTF. In nucleotides, the CDR3 is TGCGCCAGCAGCCAAGCCGGGACAGGGGGCTTTAGAGGCTACACCTTC. The chain links TRBV4-1 to TRBJ1-2, with 12 bases matching TRBD1. The CDR3 length is 16 residues. CDR1 is MGHRA and CDR2 is YSYEKL in the germline V gene. Unmatched junction bases numbered 8, after V lost 1 base and J lost 8 bases.

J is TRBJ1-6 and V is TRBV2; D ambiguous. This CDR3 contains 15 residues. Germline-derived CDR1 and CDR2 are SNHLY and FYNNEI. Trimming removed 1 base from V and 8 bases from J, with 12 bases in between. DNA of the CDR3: TGTGCCAGCAGTGAAGGCGAGGGTAGTTATTCACCCCTCCACTTT. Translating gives CASSEGEGSYSPLHF.

The chain's CDR3 is CVHLPSRGTEAFF. The CDR3 nucleotides read TGTGTCCATCTCCCCTCGCGGGGCACTGAAGCTTTCTTT. The chain couples TRBV19 to TRBJ1-1; D unclear. This CDR3 is built from 13 residues. Germline CDR1 and CDR2: LNHDA and SQIVND (reference sequence).